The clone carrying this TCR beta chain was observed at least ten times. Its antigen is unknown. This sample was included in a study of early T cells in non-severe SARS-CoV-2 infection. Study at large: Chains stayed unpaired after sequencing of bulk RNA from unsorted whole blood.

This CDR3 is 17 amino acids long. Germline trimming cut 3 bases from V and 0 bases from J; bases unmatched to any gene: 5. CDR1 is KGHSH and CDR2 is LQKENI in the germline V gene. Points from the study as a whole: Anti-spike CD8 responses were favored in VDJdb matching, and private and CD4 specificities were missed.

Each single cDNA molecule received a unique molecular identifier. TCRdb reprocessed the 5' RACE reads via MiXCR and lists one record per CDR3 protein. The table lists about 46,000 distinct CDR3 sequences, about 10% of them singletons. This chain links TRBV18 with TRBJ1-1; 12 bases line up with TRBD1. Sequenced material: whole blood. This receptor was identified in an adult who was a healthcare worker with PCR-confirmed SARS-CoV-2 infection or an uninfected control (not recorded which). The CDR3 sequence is CASSPLGQGAVNTEAFF. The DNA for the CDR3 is TGTGCCAGCTCACCGCTGGGACAGGGGGCAGTGAACACTGAAGCTTTCTTT.